This TCR beta chain was captured by sequencing in a study of blood T cell repertoires in COVID-19. Study context: Sites across the United States, Italy and Spain contributed samples from acute and convalescent COVID-19. PBMCs, B-cell-depleted T cells, or T cells were the source of the cDNA or gDNA that made up the material.

How the authors handled the data: Amplification of reference gene primers provided the estimated nucleated cell counts. Clones were sequenced by immunoSEQ multiplex PCR, and TCRdb holds only the in-frame ones, with some missing. V and J calls and clone size follow that table, whereas D and trimming were derived from the DNA. The sample has about 83,000 clones; about 83% are singletons. Germline V gene data show CDR1 as MGHRA and CDR2 as YSYEKL. The CDR3 covers 15 residues. V dropped 4 bases and J dropped 4; count of bases not matched to a gene: 7. The sample consisted of peripheral blood. The source of this sequence is a man over 45 with active COVID-19. The V and J genes are TRBV4-1 and TRBJ1-2; 9 positions match TRBD1. The CDR3 protein is CASSPGTTGGYGYTF. DNA for the CDR3: TGCGCCAGCAGCCCGGGGACGACAGGGGGCTATGGCTACACCTTC.